This record covers a single T cell receptor beta chain. Its antigen is not known. The CDR3 covers 15 residues. J gave up 5 bases and V 5 bases, and 12 bases lay outside the gene matches. Germline V gene data show CDR1 as MGHDK and CDR2 as SYGVNS. This sample was taken from a study of cytomegalovirus exposure and HLA in healthy donors. Overall study results and limits: Using the classifier, cytomegalovirus status was reportedly diagnosed with high specificity and sensitivity.

The PCR used 60 Vbeta and 13 Jbeta primers. The repertoire was sequenced with immunoSEQ multiplex PCR; TCRdb's copy has only in-frame clones and lacks some. Recorded for this sample: 50,000 to 70,000 clones. The origin of this receptor is a woman under 30 in good health and CMV-seronegative. The rearrangement uses TRBV25-1 and TRBJ2-7; 7 bases line up with TRBD2. The sample was PBMCs. The CDR3 DNA reads TGTGCCAGCAGTCCTCGGGGAGGGGTTAAGAACGAGCAGTACTTC. Translation gives CASSPRGGVKNEQYF.